The 17 T cell receptor beta chains presented below share a single source sample, sequenced in a study of T cell repertoires in cytomegalovirus infection. TCRdb re-derived calls from the reads in MiXCR, one entry per CDR3 protein. The data show a few hundred thousand distinct CDR3 sequences, with roughly an eighth seen just once and around 9% held by the top ten. Sequencing used PBMCs. The receptors here all came from a human donor in good health (CMV status not recorded). Some clones in this sample may be carry-over from other donors' samples.

This clonotype was recorded at least ten times. The CDR3 here is CASDNSGVGTLYNEQFF. CDR3 in DNA: TGTGCCAGTGACAACTCGGGGGTTGGGACACTCTACAATGAGCAGTTCTTC. J is TRBJ2-1 and V is TRBV7-8; D is possibly TRBD1 or TRBD2 (6 bases each). V was shortened by 9 bases and J by 3 bases, with 24 bases between the two germline ends. Germline CDR1 and CDR2: SGHVS and FQNEAQ. The CDR3 spans 17 residues.

Remarks on this clonotype: The junction shows a germline mismatch at one end, possibly a read error. CDR3 DNA sequence: TGCGGTGCTAGTGGCGCGGGGAGCACAGATACGCAGTATTTT. Translation gives CGASGAGSTDTQYF. The rearrangement uses TRBV20-1 and TRBJ2-3; D is perhaps TRBD2 (6 bases). Germline V gene data show CDR1 as DFQATT and CDR2 as SNEGSKA (reference sequence). CDR3 length equals 14 residues.

This clonotype was seen more than once but under ten times. The junction departs from germline at one end; a sequencing error may be responsible. The chain couples TRBV18 to TRBJ2-5, with 11 bases that match TRBD2. Germline CDR1 is KGHSH and CDR2 is LQKENI. The CDR3 runs to 14 residues. CDR3 sequence (DNA): TGTGCCAGCTCACCACCTAGCGGGAGGGAGGTGGCGGACTTC. As protein: CASSPPSGREVADF.

This clonotype was observed at least ten times. This sequence joins TRBV29-1 and TRBJ2-3, with D possibly being TRBD1 or TRBD2 (6 bases each). CDR3 size: 13 residues. In germline, CDR1 is SQVTM, CDR2 ANQGSEA. CDR3 sequence (DNA): TGCACTGCCCGAGGGGGGAAGGGAGATACGCAGTATTTT. The encoded protein is CTARGGKGDTQYF.

This clonotype was detected a few times. The gene calls are TRBV20-1 and TRBJ1-5, with 7 bases lining up with TRBD1. Per germline, CDR1 DFQATT and CDR2 SNEGSKA (reference sequence). The CDR3 contains 16 residues. J lost 2 bases, V lost 2 bases, and 9 bases had no gene match. The CDR3 reads CSARRGGGEGNQPQHF. CDR3 coding DNA: TGCAGTGCTAGAAGAGGAGGGGGCGAGGGCAATCAGCCCCAGCATTTT.

This chain links TRBV2 with TRBJ2-7, with D possibly matching TRBD2 (5 bases). This CDR3 is built from 13 residues. Germline-derived CDR1 and CDR2 are SNHLY and FYNNEI. Trimming took 4 bases from V and 5 from J, leaving 12 bases between them. The CDR3 region has the DNA TGTGCCAGCAGTGTCGCTGGACTGGACGAGCAGTACTTC. As protein: CASSVAGLDEQYF.

The chain combines TRBV7-8 with TRBJ1-3; D ambiguous. This CDR3 comprises 12 residues. Germline V gene lookup returns CDR1 SGHVS and CDR2 FQNEAQ. The germline V and J ends were trimmed by 5 bases and 4 bases, with 6 bases remaining between them. The CDR3 DNA reads as TGTGCCAGCAGCCAACAGGGAAACACCATATATTTT. This gives the protein CASSQQGNTIYF.

In this sample, this clonotype turned up many times. V is TRBV29-1 and J is TRBJ2-1, with D possibly being TRBD1 (5 bases). The V gene lost 6 bases and the J gene lost 3 bases, with 12 bases spanning the gap. This CDR3 contains 13 residues. CDR1 is SQVTM, CDR2 ANQGSEA, per germline. Written as DNA, the CDR3 is TGCAGCGTGAATGTGGGGCTCTACAATGAGCAGTTCTTC. Encoded protein: CSVNVGLYNEQFF.

This clonotype was seen many times. The rearrangement links TRBV10-3 to TRBJ1-6; TRBD1 agrees at 9 bases. This CDR3 has 16 amino acids. Per the germline V gene, CDR1 is ENHRY and CDR2 is SYGVKD. J lost 10 bases, V lost 0 bases, and 7 bases had no gene match. The CDR3 is CAISESPQGAGSPLHF. CDR3 bases: TGTGCCATCAGTGAGTCCCCACAGGGGGCAGGGTCACCCCTCCACTTT.

This clonotype was counted at least ten times. The rearrangement uses TRBV28 and TRBJ2-3, with a weak D call TRBD1 (7 bases). Trimming shortened V by 6 bases and J by 0 bases, and 13 bases separated the two germline ends. This CDR3 region has 15 residues. The germline V gene encodes CDR1 MDHEN and CDR2 SYDVKM. CDR3 in DNA: TGTGCCAGCAGGACCGGGGGACAGAGCACAGATACGCAGTATTTT. Residues: CASRTGGQSTDTQYF.

The CDR3 DNA is TGTGCCAGCAGCCCCGGGACAGGGGGGTATGTGCAGTACTTC. This sequence encodes CASSPGTGGYVQYF. The chain has TRBV2 and TRBJ2-7, with 11 nucleotides matching TRBD1. This CDR3 spans 14 amino acids. CDR1 and CDR2 (germline): SNHLY, FYNNEI. V lost 6 bases, J lost 9 bases, and 10 bases stayed unmatched.

The chain recombines TRBV20-1 with TRBJ2-7; possible D gene TRBD2, 6 bases. Between the trimmed V and J ends, which lost 2 bases and 6 bases, there was a span of 23 bases. Germline loops: CDR1 DFQATT, CDR2 SNEGSKA (reference sequence). The CDR3 has 16 residues. Here the CDR3 reads CSARPQLLLARGEQYF. The CDR3 DNA sequence: TGCAGTGCTAGACCCCAGCTTCTCCTAGCGAGGGGCGAGCAGTACTTC.

The chain joins TRBV5-6 to TRBJ2-5; 7 bases match TRBD2. V was clipped by 4 bases and J by 3 bases; unmatched bases: 9. CDR3 length: 15 amino acids. Germline assignment: CDR1 SGHDT and CDR2 YYEEEE. CDR3 nucleotide sequence: TGTGCCAGCAGCCTCTATCGGGGGGAGGAAGAGACCCAGTACTTC. Amino acids: CASSLYRGEEETQYF.

This clonotype has only a few counts. The chain employs TRBV10-3 and TRBJ2-7; 9 nucleotides match TRBD1. V shed 4 bases and J 5 bases; nucleotides not matched to a gene: 9. The germline V gene encodes CDR1 ENHRY and CDR2 SYGVKD. The CDR3 runs 15 residues. The CDR3, as DNA: TGTGCCATCAGTGGGACCGACAGGGGGGCGGACGAGCAGTACTTC. It translates to CAISGTDRGADEQYF.

This clonotype showed up many times. This chain links TRBV7-9 with TRBJ2-5; D unresolved. Germline loops: CDR1 SEHNR, CDR2 FQNEAQ (reference sequence). This CDR3 is 16 amino acids long. The V gene lost 1 base and the J gene lost 0 bases, with 12 bases spanning the gap. In nucleotides, the CDR3 is TGTGCCAGCAGCTTAGACGGCACCTTGTACCAAGAGACCCAGTACTTC. It translates to CASSLDGTLYQETQYF. Full variable domain (missing parts from reference TRBV7-9 and TRBJ2-5): DTGVSQNPRHKITKRGQNVTFRCDPISEHNRLYWYRQTLGQGPEFLTYFQNEAQLEKSRLLSDRFSAERPKGSFSTLEIQRTEQGDSAMYLCASSLDGTLYQETQYFGPGTRLLVL.

This chain connects TRBV28 to TRBJ1-5; possible D gene TRBD1, 5 bases. Germline V gives CDR1 MDHEN, CDR2 SYDVKM. V lost 4 bases to trimming and J lost 6 bases, with 13 bases between them. CDR3 length equals 14 residues. CDR3 region: CASSSQVGGQPQHF. Written as DNA, the CDR3 is TGTGCCAGCAGTTCACAGGTCGGGGGTCAGCCCCAGCATTTT.

Turning to this clonotype: A read error is possible here, since a much larger clone lies one base away. The rearrangement links TRBV25-1 to TRBJ2-5; perhaps TRBD2 as D (7 bases). CDR3 length equals 14 residues. Between the trimmed V and J ends, which lost 10 bases and 10 bases, there was a span of 25 bases. The germline V gene has CDR1 MGHDK and CDR2 SYGVNS. This CDR3 is CATGEQGTGGVQYF. The CDR3, as DNA: TGTGCCACCGGGGAACAGGGCACTGGGGGGGTCCAGTACTTC.